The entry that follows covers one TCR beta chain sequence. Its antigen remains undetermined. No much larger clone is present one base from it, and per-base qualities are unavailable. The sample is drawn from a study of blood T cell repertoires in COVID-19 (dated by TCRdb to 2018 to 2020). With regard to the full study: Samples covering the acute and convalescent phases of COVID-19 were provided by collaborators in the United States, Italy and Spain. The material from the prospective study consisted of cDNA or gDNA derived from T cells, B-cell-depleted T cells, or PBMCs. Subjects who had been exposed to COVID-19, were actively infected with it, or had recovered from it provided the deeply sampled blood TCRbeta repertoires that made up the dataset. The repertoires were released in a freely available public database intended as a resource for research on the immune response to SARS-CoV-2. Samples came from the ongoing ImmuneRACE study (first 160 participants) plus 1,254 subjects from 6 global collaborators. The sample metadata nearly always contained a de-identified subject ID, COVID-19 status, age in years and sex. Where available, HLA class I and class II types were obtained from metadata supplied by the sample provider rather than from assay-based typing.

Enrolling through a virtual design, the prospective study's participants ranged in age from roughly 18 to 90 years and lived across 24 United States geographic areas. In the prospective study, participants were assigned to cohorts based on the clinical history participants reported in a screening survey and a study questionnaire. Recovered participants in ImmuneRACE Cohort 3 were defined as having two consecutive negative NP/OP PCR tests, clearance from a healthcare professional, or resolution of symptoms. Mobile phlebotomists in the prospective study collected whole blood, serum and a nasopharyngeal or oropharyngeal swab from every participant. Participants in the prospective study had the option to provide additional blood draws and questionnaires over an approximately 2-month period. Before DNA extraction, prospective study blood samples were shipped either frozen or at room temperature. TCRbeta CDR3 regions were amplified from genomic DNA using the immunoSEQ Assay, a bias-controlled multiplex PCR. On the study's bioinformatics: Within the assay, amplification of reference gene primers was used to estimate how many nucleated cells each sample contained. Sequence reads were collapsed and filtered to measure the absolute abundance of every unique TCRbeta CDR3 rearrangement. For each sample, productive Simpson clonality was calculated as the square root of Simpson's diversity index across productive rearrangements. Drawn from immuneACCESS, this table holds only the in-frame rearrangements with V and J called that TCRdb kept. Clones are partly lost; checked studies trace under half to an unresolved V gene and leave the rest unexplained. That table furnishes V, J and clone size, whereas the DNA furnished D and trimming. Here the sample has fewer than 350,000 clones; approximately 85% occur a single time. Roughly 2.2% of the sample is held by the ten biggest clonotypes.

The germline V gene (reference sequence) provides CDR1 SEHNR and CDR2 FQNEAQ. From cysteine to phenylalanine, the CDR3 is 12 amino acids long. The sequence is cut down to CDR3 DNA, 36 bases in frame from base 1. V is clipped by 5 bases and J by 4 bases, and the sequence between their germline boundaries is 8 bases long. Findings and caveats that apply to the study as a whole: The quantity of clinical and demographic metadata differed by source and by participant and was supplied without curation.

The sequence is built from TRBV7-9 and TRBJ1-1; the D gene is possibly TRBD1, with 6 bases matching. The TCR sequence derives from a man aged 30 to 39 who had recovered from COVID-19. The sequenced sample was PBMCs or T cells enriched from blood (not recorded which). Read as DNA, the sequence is TGTGCCAGCAGCCGGGACACCACTGAAGCTTTCTTT. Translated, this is CASSRDTTEAFF.